This record concerns one TCR beta chain sequence. There is no known antigen for this receptor. No base-level quality is on record; no much larger clone is a single base apart. From the cysteine up to the phenylalanine, the CDR3 has a length of 13 residues. The retained sequence is limited to the CDR3, 39 bases, with the frame set at the first base. CDR1 and CDR2, looked up from the germline V gene (reference sequence), are GTSNPN and SVGIG. V is clipped by 3 bases and J by 0 bases, and the sequence between their germline boundaries is 9 bases long. This entry belongs to a study of T cell changes during pregnancy in multiple sclerosis (dated by TCRdb to the late 2010s). About the full investigation: The study examined how the T cell repertoire changed over the course of pregnancy in women with multiple sclerosis.

The protocol used for the library was the immunoSEQ multiplex PCR assay. TCRdb obtained this table from immuneACCESS and retained in-frame rearrangements with V and J assigned. These tables miss some clones; where compared with another copy, unresolved V genes account for less than half of the shortfall, and the remainder is unexplained. The sample table holds 100,000 or so clones, of which about 93% were seen once. 3.5% to 4.5% of the sample goes to the ten largest clones. This chain is built from TRBV30 and TRBJ2-7; possibly the D gene is TRBD2, per 6 matching bases. The specimen was peripheral blood, collected in the first trimester of pregnancy. This clonotype was obtained from a female donor with multiple sclerosis, enrolled in a pregnancy study. The DNA sequence reads TGTGCCTGGAGCTCGGGGGACTCCTACGAGCAGTACTTC. Translated, it reads CAWSSGDSYEQYF.